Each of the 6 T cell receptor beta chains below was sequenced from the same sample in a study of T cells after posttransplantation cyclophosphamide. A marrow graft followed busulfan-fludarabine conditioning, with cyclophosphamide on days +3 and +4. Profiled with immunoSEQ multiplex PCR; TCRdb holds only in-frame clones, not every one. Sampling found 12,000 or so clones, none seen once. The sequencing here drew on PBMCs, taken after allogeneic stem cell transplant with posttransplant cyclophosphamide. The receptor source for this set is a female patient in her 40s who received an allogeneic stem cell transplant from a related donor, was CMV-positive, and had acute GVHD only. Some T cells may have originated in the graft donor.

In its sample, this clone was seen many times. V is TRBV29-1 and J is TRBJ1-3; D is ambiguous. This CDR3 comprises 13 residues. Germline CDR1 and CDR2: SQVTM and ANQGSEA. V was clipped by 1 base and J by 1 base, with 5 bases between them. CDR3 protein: CSVEGRSGNTIYF. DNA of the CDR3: TGCAGCGTTGAAGGCCGGTCTGGAAACACCATATATTTT.

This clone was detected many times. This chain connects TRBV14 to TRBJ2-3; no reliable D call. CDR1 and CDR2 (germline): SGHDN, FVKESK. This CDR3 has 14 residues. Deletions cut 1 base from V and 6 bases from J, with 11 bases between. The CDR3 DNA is TGTGCCAGCAGCCAAGCTATGAGCGCGGATACGCAGTATTTT. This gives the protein CASSQAMSADTQYF.

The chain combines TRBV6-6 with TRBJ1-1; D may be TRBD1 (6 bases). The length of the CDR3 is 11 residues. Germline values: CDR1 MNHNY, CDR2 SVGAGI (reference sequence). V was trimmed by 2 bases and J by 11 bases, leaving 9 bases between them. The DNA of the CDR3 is TGTGCCAGCAGTTACGCAGGGGACGCTTTCTTT. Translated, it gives CASSYAGDAFF.

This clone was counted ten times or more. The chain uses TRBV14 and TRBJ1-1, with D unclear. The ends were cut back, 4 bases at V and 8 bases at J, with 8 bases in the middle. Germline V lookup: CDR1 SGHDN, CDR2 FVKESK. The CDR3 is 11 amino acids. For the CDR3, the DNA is TGTGCCAGCAGCCGAGGGTTCGAAGCTTTCTTT. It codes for CASSRGFEAFF.

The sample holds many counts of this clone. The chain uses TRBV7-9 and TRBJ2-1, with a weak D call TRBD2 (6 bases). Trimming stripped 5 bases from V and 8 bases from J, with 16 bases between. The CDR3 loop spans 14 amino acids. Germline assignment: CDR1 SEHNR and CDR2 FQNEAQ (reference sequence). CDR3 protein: CASSPAPGVHEQFF. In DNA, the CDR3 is TGTGCCAGCAGCCCAGCTCCGGGAGTTCATGAGCAGTTCTTC.

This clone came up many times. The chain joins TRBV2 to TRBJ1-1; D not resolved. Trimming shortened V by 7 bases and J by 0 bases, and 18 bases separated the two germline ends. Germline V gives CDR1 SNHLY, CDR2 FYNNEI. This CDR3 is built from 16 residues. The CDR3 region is CASKPTLNPMNTEAFF. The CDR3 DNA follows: TGTGCCAGCAAGCCTACCCTCAACCCCATGAACACTGAAGCTTTCTTT.